Listed below are T cell receptor beta chains from one sample, sequenced in a study of T cell responses to AZD1222 COVID-19 vaccine. Measured with immunoSEQ multiplex PCR; TCRdb has only the in-frame clones, and not every one. The data contain 150,000 to 200,000 clones, 85% to 95% of them singletons. The sequencing used peripheral blood, collected on day 0 of AZD1222 vaccination. These receptors all come from an adult in good health. Both conserved end residues are part of each CDR3. Each record gives: J gene, V gene, clone size, D gene, CDR3 protein, CDR3 DNA. The D gene is left open where the match is weak. Only part of the rows carry a size: once, few, many, or a class if the clone is expanded.

j_call: TRBJ1-1
v_call: TRBV18
clone_size: -
d_call: TRBD1
cdr3_aa: CASSPPKGAGTEAFF
cdr3_nt: TGTGCCAGCTCACCGCCGAAGGGGGCAGGAACTGAAGCTTTCTTT

j_call: TRBJ2-5
v_call: TRBV7-3
clone_size: once
d_call: -
cdr3_aa: CASSPGQYKETQYF
cdr3_nt: TGTGCCAGCAGCCCAGGACAGTACAAAGAGACCCAGTACTTC

j_call: TRBJ1-1
v_call: TRBV18
clone_size: -
d_call: TRBD1
cdr3_aa: CASSPLRTGEKGTEAFF
cdr3_nt: TGTGCCAGCTCACCACTCCGGACAGGGGAAAAGGGGACTGAAGCTTTCTTT

j_call: TRBJ2-1
v_call: TRBV9
clone_size: -
d_call: -
cdr3_aa: CASSVGPSNEQFF
cdr3_nt: TGTGCCAGCAGCGTAGGGCCGTCCAATGAGCAGTTCTTC

j_call: TRBJ2-1
v_call: TRBV2
clone_size: -
d_call: -
cdr3_aa: CASKSGRGSYNEQFF
cdr3_nt: TGTGCCAGCAAATCGGGGAGGGGGTCCTACAATGAGCAGTTCTTC

j_call: TRBJ1-4
v_call: TRBV27
clone_size: -
d_call: -
cdr3_aa: CASSSVGLGNEKLFF
cdr3_nt: TGTGCCAGCAGTTCTGTGGGGCTGGGTAATGAAAAACTGTTTTTT

j_call: TRBJ1-2
v_call: TRBV20-1
clone_size: -
d_call: -
cdr3_aa: CSASPSSHGYTF
cdr3_nt: TGCAGTGCTAGTCCCAGCAGTCATGGCTACACCTTC

j_call: TRBJ2-4
v_call: TRBV7-3
clone_size: -
d_call: -
cdr3_aa: CATRGKVQYF
cdr3_nt: TGTGCCACGAGGGGGAAGGTTCAGTACTTC

j_call: TRBJ2-7
v_call: TRBV28
clone_size: -
d_call: -
cdr3_aa: CASSRTWETGSEQYF
cdr3_nt: TGTGCCAGCAGTCGAACATGGGAGACAGGTTCCGAGCAGTACTTC

j_call: TRBJ2-7
v_call: TRBV28
clone_size: few
d_call: -
cdr3_aa: CASSLSKRIQYEQYF
cdr3_nt: TGTGCCAGCAGTTTATCTAAAAGGATACAGTACGAGCAGTACTTC

j_call: TRBJ1-5
v_call: TRBV2
clone_size: once
d_call: -
cdr3_aa: CASSRREDQPQHF
cdr3_nt: TGTGCCAGCAGCAGACGGGAAGATCAGCCCCAGCATTTT

j_call: TRBJ2-5
v_call: TRBV11-3
clone_size: -
d_call: -
cdr3_aa: CASSFGTSGETQYF
cdr3_nt: TGTGCCAGCAGCTTTGGGACCTCGGGGGAGACCCAGTACTTC

j_call: TRBJ2-1
v_call: TRBV28
clone_size: -
d_call: TRBD2
cdr3_aa: CATRPGLAGYNEQFF
cdr3_nt: TGTGCCACCCGCCCCGGACTAGCGGGATACAATGAGCAGTTCTTC

j_call: TRBJ2-1
v_call: TRBV5-1
clone_size: -
d_call: -
cdr3_aa: CASSLVERYDNEQFF
cdr3_nt: TGCGCCAGCAGCTTGGTGGAGCGGTACGACAATGAGCAGTTCTTC

j_call: TRBJ1-2
v_call: TRBV5-1
clone_size: -
d_call: -
cdr3_aa: CASSLGTPYGYTF
cdr3_nt: TGCGCCAGCAGCTTGGGGACACCCTATGGCTACACCTTC

j_call: TRBJ2-1
v_call: TRBV5-6
clone_size: -
d_call: -
cdr3_aa: CASSLNPREQFF
cdr3_nt: TGTGCCAGCAGCTTGAACCCGAGAGAGCAGTTCTTC

j_call: TRBJ2-7
v_call: TRBV28
clone_size: -
d_call: -
cdr3_aa: CASSYRYEQYF
cdr3_nt: TGTGCCAGCAGTTATAGGTACGAGCAGTACTTC

j_call: TRBJ2-3
v_call: TRBV7-2
clone_size: -
d_call: TRBD2
cdr3_aa: CASSLGFSGPYTDTQYF
cdr3_nt: TGTGCCAGCAGCTTAGGATTTAGCGGGCCTTACACAGATACGCAGTATTTT

j_call: TRBJ2-5
v_call: TRBV7-9
clone_size: -
d_call: -
cdr3_aa: CASSLRVLGGTQYF
cdr3_nt: TGTGCCAGCAGCTTGAGGGTTTTGGGAGGGACCCAGTACTTC

j_call: TRBJ2-7
v_call: TRBV7-2
clone_size: -
d_call: -
cdr3_aa: CASSPSREQYF
cdr3_nt: TGTGCCAGCAGCCCCTCTCGCGAGCAGTACTTC

j_call: TRBJ1-5
v_call: TRBV19
clone_size: -
d_call: -
cdr3_aa: CASSSILRQNSNQPQHF
cdr3_nt: TGTGCCAGTAGTTCTATCTTACGACAGAATAGCAATCAGCCCCAGCATTTT

j_call: TRBJ2-1
v_call: TRBV11-2
clone_size: -
d_call: TRBD2
cdr3_aa: CASSLTSDNNEQFF
cdr3_nt: TGTGCCAGCAGCTTAACTAGCGATAACAATGAGCAGTTCTTC

j_call: TRBJ1-5
v_call: TRBV10-2
clone_size: -
d_call: -
cdr3_aa: CASRPGGGNQPQHF
cdr3_nt: TGCGCCAGCAGGCCTGGGGGGGGCAATCAGCCCCAGCATTTT

j_call: TRBJ1-1
v_call: TRBV19
clone_size: few
d_call: TRBD1
cdr3_aa: CASTPGGQAPYEAFF
cdr3_nt: TGTGCCAGTACCCCGGGAGGACAGGCCCCTTACGAAGCTTTCTTT

j_call: TRBJ2-1
v_call: TRBV3-1/TRBV3-2
clone_size: -
d_call: -
cdr3_aa: CASSQDTVTLNEQFF
cdr3_nt: TGTGCCAGCAGCCAAGATACGGTAACCCTGAATGAGCAGTTCTTC

j_call: TRBJ1-5
v_call: TRBV6-5
clone_size: -
d_call: -
cdr3_aa: CASSAGTENQPQHF
cdr3_nt: TGTGCCAGCAGCGCCGGGACGGAGAATCAGCCCCAGCATTTT

j_call: TRBJ1-4
v_call: TRBV11-2
clone_size: once
d_call: -
cdr3_aa: CASSLGDEKLFF
cdr3_nt: TGTGCCAGCAGCTTAGGAGATGAAAAACTGTTTTTT

j_call: TRBJ1-3
v_call: TRBV10-3
clone_size: -
d_call: -
cdr3_aa: CAISGRAGNTIYF
cdr3_nt: TGTGCCATCAGTGGTAGGGCTGGAAACACCATATATTTT

j_call: TRBJ2-2
v_call: TRBV6-5
clone_size: -
d_call: -
cdr3_aa: CASGAAGRSGELFF
cdr3_nt: TGTGCCAGCGGGGCGGCAGGGCGATCCGGGGAGCTGTTTTTT

j_call: TRBJ2-7
v_call: TRBV7-9
clone_size: -
d_call: TRBD2
cdr3_aa: CASTQGLADHEQYF
cdr3_nt: TGTGCCAGCACCCAGGGACTAGCGGATCACGAGCAGTACTTC

j_call: TRBJ2-6
v_call: TRBV27
clone_size: -
d_call: -
cdr3_aa: CASSPSQTGANVLTF
cdr3_nt: TGTGCCAGCAGTCCCTCACAAACTGGGGCCAACGTCCTGACTTTC

j_call: TRBJ1-2
v_call: TRBV27
clone_size: -
d_call: TRBD1
cdr3_aa: CASSLGGQGGTGYTF
cdr3_nt: TGTGCCAGCAGTTTAGGGGGACAGGGAGGGACTGGCTACACCTTC

j_call: TRBJ2-1
v_call: TRBV5-1
clone_size: -
d_call: -
cdr3_aa: CASSLAVDSPSGEQFF
cdr3_nt: TGCGCCAGCAGCTTGGCCGTGGACTCCCCTTCAGGTGAGCAGTTCTTC

j_call: TRBJ2-3
v_call: TRBV11-2
clone_size: once
d_call: TRBD2
cdr3_aa: CASSSPSGRLTDTQYF
cdr3_nt: TGTGCCAGCAGCTCCCCTAGCGGGAGGTTAACAGATACGCAGTATTTT

j_call: TRBJ2-5
v_call: TRBV28
clone_size: -
d_call: -
cdr3_aa: CASSLALGRQETQYF
cdr3_nt: TGTGCCAGCAGTTTAGCCCTCGGACGGCAAGAGACCCAGTACTTC

j_call: TRBJ1-2
v_call: TRBV7-9
clone_size: -
d_call: -
cdr3_aa: CASSLAPGMDHYGYTF
cdr3_nt: TGTGCCAGCAGCTTAGCCCCCGGCATGGATCACTATGGCTACACCTTC

j_call: TRBJ1-5
v_call: TRBV7-9
clone_size: -
d_call: TRBD1
cdr3_aa: CATGTGGQPQHF
cdr3_nt: TGTGCCACCGGGACAGGGGGTCAGCCCCAGCATTTT

j_call: TRBJ2-2
v_call: TRBV27
clone_size: -
d_call: TRBD1
cdr3_aa: CASSFVGQGAGELFF
cdr3_nt: TGTGCCAGCAGTTTTGTGGGACAGGGGGCCGGGGAGCTGTTTTTT

j_call: TRBJ1-2
v_call: TRBV19
clone_size: -
d_call: -
cdr3_aa: CASSIEGDYGYTF
cdr3_nt: TGTGCCAGTAGTATAGAGGGGGACTATGGCTACACCTTC

j_call: TRBJ1-6
v_call: TRBV5-4
clone_size: -
d_call: -
cdr3_aa: CASSLTGNKSPLHF
cdr3_nt: TGTGCCAGCAGCTTGACGGGCAACAAGTCACCCCTCCACTTT

j_call: TRBJ2-7
v_call: TRBV5-1
clone_size: -
d_call: -
cdr3_aa: CASKGEYEQYF
cdr3_nt: TGCGCCAGCAAAGGGGAGTACGAGCAGTACTTC

j_call: TRBJ2-7
v_call: TRBV6-1
clone_size: -
d_call: -
cdr3_aa: CASSEALQHSYEQYF
cdr3_nt: TGTGCCAGCAGTGAAGCGCTTCAGCATTCCTACGAGCAGTACTTC

j_call: TRBJ2-3
v_call: TRBV2
clone_size: once
d_call: -
cdr3_aa: CASSPASVGATQYF
cdr3_nt: TGTGCCAGCAGCCCCGCGAGCGTGGGGGCTACGCAGTATTTT

j_call: TRBJ2-7
v_call: TRBV5-1
clone_size: -
d_call: -
cdr3_aa: CASSLVAGASYEQYF
cdr3_nt: TGCGCCAGCAGCTTGGTGGCGGGCGCCTCCTACGAGCAGTACTTC

j_call: TRBJ2-3
v_call: TRBV14
clone_size: -
d_call: -
cdr3_aa: CASSQDLRGTQYF
cdr3_nt: TGTGCCAGCAGCCAAGATTTACGGGGTACGCAGTATTTT

j_call: TRBJ1-2
v_call: TRBV5-1
clone_size: -
d_call: -
cdr3_aa: CASSLDGPGQVYYGYTF
cdr3_nt: TGCGCCAGCAGCTTGGACGGTCCAGGTCAAGTCTACTATGGCTACACCTTC

j_call: TRBJ1-5
v_call: TRBV27
clone_size: once
d_call: -
cdr3_aa: CASSQRGYNQPQHF
cdr3_nt: TGTGCCAGCTCCCAACGGGGGTACAATCAGCCCCAGCATTTT